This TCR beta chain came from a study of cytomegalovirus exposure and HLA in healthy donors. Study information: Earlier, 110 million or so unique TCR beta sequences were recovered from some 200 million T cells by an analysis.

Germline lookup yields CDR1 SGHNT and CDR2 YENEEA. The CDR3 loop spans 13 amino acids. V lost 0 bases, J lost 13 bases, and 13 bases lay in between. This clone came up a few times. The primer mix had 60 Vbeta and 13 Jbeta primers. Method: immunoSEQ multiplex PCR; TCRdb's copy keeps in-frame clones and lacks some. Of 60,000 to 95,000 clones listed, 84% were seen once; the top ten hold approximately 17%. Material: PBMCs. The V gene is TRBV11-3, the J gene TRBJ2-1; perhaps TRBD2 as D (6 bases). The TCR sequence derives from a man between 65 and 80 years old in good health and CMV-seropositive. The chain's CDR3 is CASSLEGRGDQFF. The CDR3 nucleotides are TGTGCCAGCAGCTTAGAGGGGCGGGGCGATCAGTTCTTC.